The clone carrying this T cell receptor (beta chain) was seen many times. Its antigen is currently unknown. This record comes from a study of Graves' ophthalmopathy and Graves' hyperthyroidism. Regarding the study as a whole: Blood was where most expanded thyroid clonotypes above 0.001 frequency also turned up. Its predictions of ophthalmopathy progression gave the model 65% to 71% sensitivity and roughly 76% specificity.

The CDR3 has 17 amino acids. Germline V CDR1 and CDR2: LGHNA, YNFKEQ. V trimming: 2 bases; J trimming: 1 base; junction bases outside the gene matches: 8. Hyperthyroidism showing no ophthalmopathy within 18 months of follow-up was stable. Patients were excluded if they had other autoimmune diseases or uncontrolled infections, and likewise if pregnancy or lactation applied. Beta-chain TCR CDR3 regions were amplified from RNA transcripts. After a first-round RT-PCR with HTBI primers, a second-round multiplex PCR was run. Using its own MiXCR run on the multiplex PCR reads, TCRdb lists one record per CDR3 protein. The sample lists approximately 410,000 distinct CDR3 sequences; about 16% were seen once.

Sequenced: peripheral blood. The sequence came from a woman under 30 with stable Graves' hyperthyroidism. V gene TRBV4-2 combines with J gene TRBJ1-1; 9 bases line up with TRBD1. CDR3 in amino acids: CASSQTGQGRWNTEAFF. For the CDR3, the DNA is TGTGCCAGCAGCCAAACGGGACAGGGAAGATGGAACACTGAAGCTTTCTTT.